The rows below give T cell receptor beta chains drawn from one sample of a study of blood T cell repertoires in COVID-19. Some clones are missing from TCRdb's copy, which holds only in-frame ones; the method was immunoSEQ multiplex PCR. The table has some 350,000 clones, 75% to 90% seen once. The specimen was peripheral blood. The receptors here all came from a woman in her forties or fifties with COVID-19, enrolled during active disease. CDR3s include the opening cysteine and the closing phenylalanine or tryptophan. A D gene is named only where the DNA matches it firmly. Clone sizes are given selectively: once, few, many, or a class where the clone is expanded.

j_gene | abundance | v_gene | d_gene | CDR3nt | CDR3aa
TRBJ2-7 | . | TRBV2 | TRBD1 | TGTGCCAGCAGGGGGGACAGCTCCTACGAGCAGTACTTC | CASRGDSSYEQYF
TRBJ2-2 | . | TRBV12-3/TRBV12-4 | . | TGTGCCAGCAGTTTGGGAGGAGCCGGGGAGCTGTTTTTT | CASSLGGAGELFF
TRBJ2-2 | . | TRBV5-4 | . | TGTGCCAGCAGCTTCCACGGGACGAACACCGGGGAGCTGTTTTTT | CASSFHGTNTGELFF
TRBJ2-1 | . | TRBV6-5 | TRBD2 | TGTGCCAGCAGTTACCCTGGGACTAGCGGTTACAATGAGCAGTTCTTC | CASSYPGTSGYNEQFF
TRBJ1-1 | . | TRBV10-1 | TRBD1 | TGCGCCAGCAGGACAGGGGGCGCGGGAGAAGCTTTCTTT | CASRTGGAGEAFF
TRBJ2-3 | . | TRBV18 | . | TGTGCCAGCTCACGACCGGAGATTCCTAGCACAGATACGCAGTATTTT | CASSRPEIPSTDTQYF
TRBJ1-5 | . | TRBV12-3/TRBV12-4 | . | TGTGCCAGCAAAAGGATCGCGGGGCCCCAGCATTTT | CASKRIAGPQHF
TRBJ1-5 | . | TRBV18 | . | TGTGCCAGCTCGGACAGCCAAAATCAGCCCCAGCATTTT | CASSDSQNQPQHF
TRBJ2-5 | . | TRBV10-3 | . | TGTGCCATCAGAGGACAAAACCAAGAGACCCAGTACTTC | CAIRGQNQETQYF
TRBJ2-2 | once | TRBV5-5 | TRBD2 | TGTGCCAGCAGCCCAATAGCGGGTCTGAACACCGGGGAGCTGTTTTTT | CASSPIAGLNTGELFF
TRBJ2-5 | . | TRBV12-3/TRBV12-4 | TRBD1 | TGTGCCAGCGCTGTCTATGGGGACAGTGTCTACTTC | CASAVYGDSVYF
TRBJ2-7 | . | TRBV12-3/TRBV12-4 | . | TGTGCCAGCAGTTTTAACGAGCAGTACTTC | CASSFNEQYF
TRBJ2-7 | . | TRBV3-1/TRBV3-2 | . | TGTGCCAGCAGCCAAGGGGGAGTCTCCTACGAGCAGTACTTC | CASSQGGVSYEQYF
TRBJ2-7 | . | TRBV3-1/TRBV3-2 | . | TGTGCCAGCAGCCAAGGGGGGCCCTACGAGCAGTACTTC | CASSQGGPYEQYF
TRBJ2-1 | . | TRBV19 | . | TGTGCCAGTAGATCGCCAGGGATAGGCAACAATGAGCAGTTCTTC | CASRSPGIGNNEQFF
TRBJ2-1 | . | TRBV11-3 | TRBD2 | TGTGCCAGCAGCTACCAACTAGCGGGAGACAATGAGCAGTTCTTC | CASSYQLAGDNEQFF
TRBJ1-5 | . | TRBV4-1 | . | TGCGCCAGCAGCCAAGAACCCGAGACAGCCGGAACGATCCGGCCCCAGCATTTT | CASSQEPETAGTIRPQHF
TRBJ1-2 | . | TRBV5-1 | TRBD1 | TGCGCCAGCAGTTTATTGGACAGGGGGCGCGCTGGCTACACCTTC | CASSLLDRGRAGYTF
TRBJ1-5 | once | TRBV19 | TRBD1 | TGTGCCAGTAGTACCCCTTACCCAGGACAGGATCAGCCCCAGCATTTT | CASSTPYPGQDQPQHF
TRBJ1-2 | . | TRBV5-1 | . | TGCGCCAGCAGCCCGACCAACAGGGAACGTGGCTACACCTTC | CASSPTNRERGYTF